This TCR beta chain emerged from a study of blood T cell repertoires in COVID-19. Germline CDR1 and CDR2: SGHRS and YFSETQ. The germline V and J ends were trimmed by 5 bases and 2 bases, with 16 bases remaining between them. The CDR3 has 15 residues. Recovered participants had two consecutive negative NP/OP PCR tests, healthcare professional clearance, or symptom resolution. TCRdb's table, derived via immunoSEQ multiplex PCR, lists solely in-frame clones and lacks some. The table includes 200,000 to 300,000 clones, about 89% detected once. V gene TRBV5-1 combines with J gene TRBJ1-2; D ambiguous. The sequenced sample consisted of PBMCs or T cells enriched from blood (not recorded which). The receptor was isolated from a woman aged 18-29 years who had recovered from COVID-19. The CDR3 DNA reads TGCGCCAGCAGTAGCCGGGTAGAGGGCAACTATGGCTACACCTTC. It is translated as CASSSRVEGNYGYTF.